This T cell receptor (beta chain) originates from a study of blood T cell repertoires in COVID-19 (dated by TCRdb to about 2020). In terms of the full investigation: The collaborator samples originated in the United States, Italy and Spain and spanned the acute and convalescent phases of COVID-19. The prospective study material was composed of cDNA or gDNA derived from T cells, B-cell-depleted T cells, or PBMCs. Subjects who had been exposed to COVID-19, were actively infected with it, or had recovered from it provided the deeply sampled blood TCRbeta repertoires that made up the dataset. The repertoires were made available in a free public database intended to serve as a resource for research on the immune response to SARS-CoV-2. Samples came from the ongoing ImmuneRACE study (first 160 participants) plus 1,254 subjects from 6 global collaborators. The sample metadata nearly always contained a de-identified subject ID, COVID-19 status, age in years and sex. HLA class I and class II types, where available, came from metadata supplied by the sample provider rather than from assay-based typing.

TCRbeta CDR3 regions were amplified from genomic DNA using the immunoSEQ Assay, a bias-controlled multiplex PCR. The study's own analysis went as follows. Within the assay, amplification of reference gene primers was used to estimate how many nucleated cells each sample contained. To quantify the absolute abundance of each unique TCRbeta CDR3 rearrangement, sequence reads were collapsed and filtered. For each sample, productive Simpson clonality was calculated as the square root of Simpson's diversity index across productive rearrangements. TCRdb provides this immuneACCESS table in a form limited to in-frame rearrangements. Some clones are lacking; in checked studies, under half of them reflect an unresolved V gene, and why the rest are absent is not known. The V and J calls and clone size are taken from that table; D and trimming were inferred from the DNA. In this sample the table shows a few hundred thousand clones, almost 85% of which occur a single time. The biggest ten clones account for approximately 5% of the sample.

Results the study describes overall, beyond this receptor: The quantity of clinical and demographic metadata differed by source and by participant and was supplied without curation.

Each collaborating institution followed its own protocols to collect whole blood in K2EDTA tubes. For TCRbeta analysis, collaborator samples were shipped as frozen whole blood, as isolated PBMCs, or as DNA extracted from either sample type. As to this clone: Its antigen is unknown. No much larger clone exists at a distance of one base, and base qualities are not known.

The sequenced sample consisted of peripheral blood. This TCR was sampled from a man aged 45-65 years with active or convalescent COVID-19.

CDR3 sequence: CASLSGRKGGELFF. The nucleotide sequence reads as follows: TGCGCCAGCTTGAGTGGGAGGAAGGGCGGGGAGCTGTTTTTT. The V and J genes are TRBV10-2 and TRBJ2-2; possibly the D gene is TRBD2, per 6 matching bases. V loses 8 bases, J loses 7 bases, and the germline ends lie 17 bases apart. CDR1 and CDR2 were assigned from the germline V gene as WSHSY and SAAADI. The cysteine opens and the phenylalanine closes a CDR3 of 14 amino acids. CDR3 DNA is the only sequence kept; it has 42 bases, read in frame from the first base.